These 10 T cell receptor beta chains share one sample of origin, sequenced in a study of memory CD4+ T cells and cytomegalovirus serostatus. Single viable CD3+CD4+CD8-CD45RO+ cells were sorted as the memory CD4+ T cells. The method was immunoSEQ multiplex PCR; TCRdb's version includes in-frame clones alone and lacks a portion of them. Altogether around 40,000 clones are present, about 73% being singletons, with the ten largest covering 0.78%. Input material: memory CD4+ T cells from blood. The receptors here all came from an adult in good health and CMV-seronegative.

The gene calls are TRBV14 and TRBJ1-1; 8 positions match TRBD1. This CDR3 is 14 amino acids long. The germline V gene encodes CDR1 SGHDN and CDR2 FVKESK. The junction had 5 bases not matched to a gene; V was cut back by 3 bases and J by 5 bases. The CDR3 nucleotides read TGTGCCAGCAGCCAGTTAGGACAGGGAACTGAAGCTTTCTTT. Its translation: CASSQLGQGTEAFF. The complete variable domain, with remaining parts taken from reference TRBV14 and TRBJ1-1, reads EAGVTQFPSHSVIEKGQTVTLRCDPISGHDNLYWYRRVMGKEIKFLLHFVKESKQDESGMPNNRFLAERTGGTYSTLKVQPAELEDSGVYFCASSQLGQGTEAFFGQGTRLTVV.

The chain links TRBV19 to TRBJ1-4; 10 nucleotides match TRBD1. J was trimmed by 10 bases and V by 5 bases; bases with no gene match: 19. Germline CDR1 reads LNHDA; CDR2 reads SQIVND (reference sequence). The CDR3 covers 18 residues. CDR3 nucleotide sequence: TGTGCCAGTAGTTTCCCCCCCCGACAGGGGGCGGGGAGTGGAAAACTGTTTTTT. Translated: CASSFPPRQGAGSGKLFF. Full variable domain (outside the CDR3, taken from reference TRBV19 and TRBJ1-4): DGGITQSPKYLFRKEGQNVTLSCEQNLNHDAMYWYRQDPGQGLRLIYYSQIVNDFQKGDIAEGYSVSREKKESFPLTVTSAQKNPTAFYLCASSFPPRQGAGSGKLFFGSGTQLSVL.

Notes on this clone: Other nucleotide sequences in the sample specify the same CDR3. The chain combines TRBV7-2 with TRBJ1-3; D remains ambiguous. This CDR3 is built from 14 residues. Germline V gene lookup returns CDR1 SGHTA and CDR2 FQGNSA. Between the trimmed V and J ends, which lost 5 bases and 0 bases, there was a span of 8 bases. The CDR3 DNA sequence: TGTGCCAGCAGCCCAGAAAGCTCTGGAAACACCATATATTTT. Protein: CASSPESSGNTIYF.

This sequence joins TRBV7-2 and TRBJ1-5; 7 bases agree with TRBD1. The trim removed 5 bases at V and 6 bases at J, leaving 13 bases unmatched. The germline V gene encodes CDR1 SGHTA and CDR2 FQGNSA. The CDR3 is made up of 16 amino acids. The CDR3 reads CASSPPGRGQGQPQHF. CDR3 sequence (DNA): TGTGCCAGCAGCCCGCCTGGGAGGGGGCAGGGTCAGCCCCAGCATTTT.

The CDR3 DNA sequence: TGTGCCAGCAGCTTGGGGGCGGGGTATGGGGATACGCAGTATTTT. It codes for CASSLGAGYGDTQYF. The chain links TRBV5-6 to TRBJ2-3; D perhaps matches TRBD2 (6 bases). Germline CDR1 reads SGHDT; CDR2 reads YYEEEE. The CDR3 has 15 residues. Trimming took off 0 bases at V and 6 bases at J, with 14 bases between the two ends.

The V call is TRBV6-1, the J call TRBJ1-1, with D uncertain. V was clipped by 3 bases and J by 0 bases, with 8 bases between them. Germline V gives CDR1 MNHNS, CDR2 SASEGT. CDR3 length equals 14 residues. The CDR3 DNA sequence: TGTGCCAGCAGTGACGGATCGATGAACACTGAAGCTTTCTTT. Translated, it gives CASSDGSMNTEAFF.

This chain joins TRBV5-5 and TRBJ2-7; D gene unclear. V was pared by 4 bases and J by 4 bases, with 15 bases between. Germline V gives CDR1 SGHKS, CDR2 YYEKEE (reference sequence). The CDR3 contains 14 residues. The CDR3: CASSPVEIAYEQYF. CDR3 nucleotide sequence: TGTGCCAGCAGCCCGGTGGAGATCGCTTACGAGCAGTACTTC.

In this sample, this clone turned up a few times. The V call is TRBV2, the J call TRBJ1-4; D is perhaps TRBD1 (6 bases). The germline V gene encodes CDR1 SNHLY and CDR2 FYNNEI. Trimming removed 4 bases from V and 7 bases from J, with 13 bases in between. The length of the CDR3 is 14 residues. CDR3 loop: CASSVERGFEKLFF. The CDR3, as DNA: TGTGCCAGCAGTGTGGAAAGGGGGTTTGAAAAACTGTTTTTT.

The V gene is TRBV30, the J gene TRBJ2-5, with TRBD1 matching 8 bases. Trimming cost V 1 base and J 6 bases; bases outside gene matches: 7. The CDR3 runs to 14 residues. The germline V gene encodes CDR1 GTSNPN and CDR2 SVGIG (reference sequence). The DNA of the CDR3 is TGTGCCTGGAGTGCCTGGACAGGGATGAAGACCCAGTACTTC. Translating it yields CAWSAWTGMKTQYF.

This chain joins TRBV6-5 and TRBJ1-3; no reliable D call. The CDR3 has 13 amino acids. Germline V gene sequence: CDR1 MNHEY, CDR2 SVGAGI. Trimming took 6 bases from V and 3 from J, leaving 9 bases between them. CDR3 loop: CASRTDVGNTIYF. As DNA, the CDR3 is TGTGCCAGCAGGACCGACGTTGGAAACACCATATATTTT.